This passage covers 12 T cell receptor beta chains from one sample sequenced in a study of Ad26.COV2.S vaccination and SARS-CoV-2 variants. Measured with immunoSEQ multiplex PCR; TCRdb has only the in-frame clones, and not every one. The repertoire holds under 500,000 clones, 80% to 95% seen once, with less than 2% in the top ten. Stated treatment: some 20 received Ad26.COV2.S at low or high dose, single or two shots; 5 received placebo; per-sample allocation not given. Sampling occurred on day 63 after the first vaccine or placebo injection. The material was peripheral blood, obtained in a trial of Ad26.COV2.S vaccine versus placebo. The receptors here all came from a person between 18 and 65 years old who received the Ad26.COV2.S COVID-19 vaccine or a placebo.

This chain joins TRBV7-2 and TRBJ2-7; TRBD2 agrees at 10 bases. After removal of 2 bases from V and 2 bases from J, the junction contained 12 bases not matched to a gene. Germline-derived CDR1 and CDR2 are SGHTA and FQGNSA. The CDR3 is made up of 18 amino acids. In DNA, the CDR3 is TGTGCCAGCAGCTTACATGGAGCTAGCGGGGGAGTTACCTACGAGCAGTACTTC. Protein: CASSLHGASGGVTYEQYF.

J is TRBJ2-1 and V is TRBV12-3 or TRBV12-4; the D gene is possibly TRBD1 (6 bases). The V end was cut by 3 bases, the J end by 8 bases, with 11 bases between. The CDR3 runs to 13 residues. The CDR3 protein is CASSFHSGDEQFF. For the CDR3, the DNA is TGTGCCAGCAGTTTCCACTCAGGGGATGAGCAGTTCTTC.

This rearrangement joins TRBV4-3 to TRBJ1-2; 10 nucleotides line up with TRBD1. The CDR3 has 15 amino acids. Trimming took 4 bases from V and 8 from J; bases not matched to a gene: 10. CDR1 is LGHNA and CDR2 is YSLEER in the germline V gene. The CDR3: CASSRGTGDTGGYTF. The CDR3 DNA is TGCGCCAGCAGCCGGGGGACAGGGGATACAGGGGGCTACACCTTC.

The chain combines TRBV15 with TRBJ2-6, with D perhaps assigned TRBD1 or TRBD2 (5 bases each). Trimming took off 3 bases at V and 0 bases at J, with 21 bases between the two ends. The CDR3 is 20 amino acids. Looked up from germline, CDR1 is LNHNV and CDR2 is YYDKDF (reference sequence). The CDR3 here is CATSSIFRLGVSSGANVLTF. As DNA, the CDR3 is TGTGCCACCAGCAGCATTTTTCGGTTGGGGGTAAGCTCTGGGGCCAACGTCCTGACTTTC.

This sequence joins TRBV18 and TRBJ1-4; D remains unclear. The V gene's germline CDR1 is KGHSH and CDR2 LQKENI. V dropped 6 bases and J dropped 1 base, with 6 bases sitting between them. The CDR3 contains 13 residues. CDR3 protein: CASSTRTNEKLFF. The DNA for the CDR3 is TGTGCCAGCTCGACGCGAACTAATGAAAAACTGTTTTTT.

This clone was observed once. CDR3 amino acids: CASSLEGVGGDGETQYF. The DNA of the CDR3 is TGCGCCAGCAGCTTGGAGGGGGTAGGAGGGGACGGAGAGACCCAGTACTTC. V and J are TRBV5-1 and TRBJ2-5; D possibly matches TRBD1 or TRBD2 (6 bases each). This CDR3 is built from 17 residues. The V gene lost 0 bases and the J gene lost 4 bases, with 19 bases spanning the gap. Germline V CDR1 and CDR2: SGHRS, YFSETQ.

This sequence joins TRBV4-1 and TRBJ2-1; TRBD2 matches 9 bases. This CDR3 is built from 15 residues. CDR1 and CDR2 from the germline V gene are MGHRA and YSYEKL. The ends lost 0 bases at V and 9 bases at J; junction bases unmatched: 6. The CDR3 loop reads CASSQESAGGFEQFF. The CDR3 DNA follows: TGCGCCAGCAGCCAAGAATCGGCGGGGGGGTTTGAGCAGTTCTTC.

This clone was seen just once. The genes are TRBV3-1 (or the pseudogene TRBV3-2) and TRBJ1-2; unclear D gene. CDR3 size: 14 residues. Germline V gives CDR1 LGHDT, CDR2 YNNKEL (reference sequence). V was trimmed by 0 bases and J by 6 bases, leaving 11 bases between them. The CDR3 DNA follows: TGTGCCAGCAGCCAAGATTGGTGGGTGGATGGCTACACCTTC. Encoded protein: CASSQDWWVDGYTF.

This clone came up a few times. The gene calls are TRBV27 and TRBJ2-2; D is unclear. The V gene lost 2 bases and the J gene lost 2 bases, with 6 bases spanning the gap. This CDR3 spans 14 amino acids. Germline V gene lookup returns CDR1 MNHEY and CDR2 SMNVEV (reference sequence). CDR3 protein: CASSLGSNTGELFF. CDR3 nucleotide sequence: TGTGCCAGCAGTTTAGGGTCCAACACCGGGGAGCTGTTTTTT.

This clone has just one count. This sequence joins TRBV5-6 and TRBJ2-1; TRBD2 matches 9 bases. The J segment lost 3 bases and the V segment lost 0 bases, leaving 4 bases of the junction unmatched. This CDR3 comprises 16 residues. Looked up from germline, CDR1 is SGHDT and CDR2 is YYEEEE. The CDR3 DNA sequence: TGTGCCAGCAGCTTGGCCCTAGCGGGGTACTACAATGAGCAGTTCTTC. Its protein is CASSLALAGYYNEQFF. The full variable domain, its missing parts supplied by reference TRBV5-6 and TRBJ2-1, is DAGVTQSPTHLIKTRGQQVTLRCSPKSGHDTVSWYQQALGQGPQFIFQYYEEEERQRGNFPDRFSGHQFPNYSSELNVNALLLGDSALYLCASSLALAGYYNEQFFGPGTRLTVL.

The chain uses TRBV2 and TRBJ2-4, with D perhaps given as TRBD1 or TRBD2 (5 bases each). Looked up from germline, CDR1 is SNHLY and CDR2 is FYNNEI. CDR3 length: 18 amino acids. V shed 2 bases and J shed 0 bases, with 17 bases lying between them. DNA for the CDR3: TGTGCCAGCAGTGAATCGGGACGTCGGATACTAGCCAAAAACATTCAGTACTTC. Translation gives CASSESGRRILAKNIQYF.

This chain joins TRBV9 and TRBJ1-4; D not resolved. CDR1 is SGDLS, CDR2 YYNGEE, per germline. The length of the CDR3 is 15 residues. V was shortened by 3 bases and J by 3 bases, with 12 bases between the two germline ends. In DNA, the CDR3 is TGTGCCAGCAGCGGCCCTTCGGGGTCTAATGAAAAACTGTTTTTT. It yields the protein CASSGPSGSNEKLFF.